This is a list of T cell receptor beta chains from one sample in a study of cytomegalovirus exposure and HLA in healthy donors. Here immunoSEQ multiplex PCR was the method, and the copy in TCRdb shows in-frame clones only, minus some. The sample records around 300,000 clones, just over 70% being singletons. Sequenced: PBMCs. These TCRs come from a female donor in good health and CMV-seronegative. CDR3s include the opening cysteine and the closing phenylalanine or tryptophan. The D gene is left open where the match is weak. Size values are once, few and many counts, or a class for expanded clones, and some rows have none.

J gene: TRBJ1-1; D gene: NA; V gene: TRBV28; clone size: NA; CDR3 protein: CASTSWVAGDTEAFF; CDR3 DNA: TGTGCCAGCACTTCCTGGGTGGCGGGGGACACTGAAGCTTTCTTT
J gene: TRBJ1-2; D gene: TRBD1; V gene: TRBV10-2; clone size: NA; CDR3 protein: CASRGTGENYGYTF; CDR3 DNA: TGCGCCAGCAGAGGGACAGGGGAAAACTATGGCTACACCTTC
J gene: TRBJ1-1; D gene: TRBD1; V gene: TRBV25-1; clone size: NA; CDR3 protein: CASVRQGNTEAFF; CDR3 DNA: TGTGCCAGCGTGAGACAGGGGAACACTGAAGCTTTCTTT
J gene: TRBJ2-5; D gene: NA; V gene: TRBV1; clone size: NA; CDR3 protein: CTSSQDASGRAGLKETQYF; CDR3 DNA: TGCACCAGCAGCCAAGATGCTAGCGGGAGGGCCGGGTTGAAAGAGACCCAGTACTTC
J gene: TRBJ1-2; D gene: TRBD1; V gene: TRBV4-1; clone size: few; CDR3 protein: CASSQAGQGRHGYTF; CDR3 DNA: TGCGCCAGCAGCCAGGCCGGACAGGGAAGACATGGCTACACCTTC
J gene: TRBJ2-6; D gene: NA; V gene: TRBV9; clone size: NA; CDR3 protein: CASSKRGSGANVLTF; CDR3 DNA: TGTGCCAGCAGCAAACGGGGGTCTGGGGCCAACGTCCTGACTTTC
J gene: TRBJ1-5; D gene: NA; V gene: TRBV6-6; clone size: few; CDR3 protein: CASSQGATVHQPQHF; CDR3 DNA: TGTGCCAGCTCCCAGGGCGCGACGGTCCATCAGCCCCAGCATTTT
J gene: TRBJ1-2; D gene: NA; V gene: TRBV7-8; clone size: NA; CDR3 protein: CASSLVGQGQRYGYTF; CDR3 DNA: TGTGCCAGCAGCTTAGTGGGGCAGGGGCAGCGTTATGGCTACACCTTC
J gene: TRBJ2-2; D gene: TRBD2; V gene: TRBV4-1; clone size: NA; CDR3 protein: CASSFFPGGRNTGELFF; CDR3 DNA: TGCGCCAGCAGCTTTTTTCCTGGCGGGAGGAACACCGGGGAGCTGTTTTTT
J gene: TRBJ2-3; D gene: TRBD2; V gene: TRBV7-9; clone size: NA; CDR3 protein: CASSPLAGARDTQYF; CDR3 DNA: TGTGCCAGCAGCCCTCTAGCGGGAGCGCGGGATACGCAGTATTTT